The present TCR beta chain was sequenced within a study of identical twins (dated by TCRdb to the mid-2010s). About the study as a whole: To test whether fetal clonotypes persist, the study used deep sequencing on TCR alpha and beta repertoires from monozygotic twins, unrelated adults of various ages, and cord blood. To rule out contamination, replicate twin experiments were performed at different times with different library preparation protocols.

About this clonotype: No antigen is known for it. Base qualities are missing; no much larger clone stands one base away.

Every donor was a healthy Caucasian. Three pairs of female monozygotic twins, all aged 18 to 29 years, were included in the twin cohort. Peripheral blood mononuclear cells were the source from which RNA for the TCR libraries was isolated. Study-level results and caveats: In monozygotic twins, out-of-frame TCR alpha sharing was systematically underestimated by recombination models, although the models agreed with sharing between unrelated individuals. Excess twin sharing in beta out-of-frame sequences was weaker because fewer shared sequences lowered the signal-to-noise ratio. Abundant cord blood beta clonotypes carried fewer insertions; young adult naive repertoires showed a weaker similar trend, while memory repertoires showed none. Because the same donors could not be followed over many years, the conclusions relied on cross-sectional statistical analysis. Compared with coincidental sharing between unrelated individuals, an excess of low generation-probability sequences was observed among out-of-frame TCR alpha sequences shared between twins. Zero-insertion analyses could be partly confounded by invariant T cells such as MAIT and iNKT, though diverse VJ usage argued against such confounding for most clonotypes.

The junction shows trimming of 4 bases on V and 2 bases on J, plus 15 bases between the germline ends. The CDR3 measures 15 amino acids from cysteine to phenylalanine. The only DNA kept is the CDR3, 45 bases in frame from the first base. CDR1 and CDR2 are drawn from the germline V gene: SGDLS, YYNGEE. The method behind the library was 5' RACE. This sample was sequenced with an Illumina HiSeq 2000. Template switching introduced a universal primer binding site; the final cDNA contained a unique molecular identifier, enabling accurate counting of TCR cDNA molecules. First-strand cDNA for TCR alpha and beta chains was synthesized from specific primers in the conserved constant-segment region. Each cDNA library was double barcoded, with a SMART-Mk sample barcode plus Illumina barcodes, to control for contamination. TruSeq adapter sequences along with Illumina sample barcodes were introduced in two successive PCR steps. The Illumina HiSeq platform was used with custom primers to sequence TCR alpha and beta cDNA libraries. Per the source publication's procedure: Unique molecular identifiers were extracted from raw reads with MiGEC, and CDR3 positions were determined with MiXCR. Recombination models were inferred per individual with the repgenHMM and IGoR tools using an EM algorithm. The tcR package in R was used for shared clonotype analysis, with sharing normalized by the product of cloneset sizes. To study raw recombination free of thymic and clonal selection effects, out-of-frame nonproductive sequences were analyzed. Clones were called with MiXCR by TCRdb after fastp trimmed the public reads at Q25, and only in-frame beta chains were retained. Each record represents a unique CDR3 protein, reported with the most common genes and DNA among its rows. What appears here as the V and J calls and clone size reflects TCRdb's work, not the paper's. This sample lists 600,000 to 850,000 distinct CDR3 sequences; 15% to 20% were detected once. The top ten constitute under 15% of the sample.

These data also featured in a second study, about T cells expressing NK-cell markers. The second study reports: Several donors provided sorted CD3+CD56+NKG2C+, CD3+CD56+NKG2C- and CD3+CD56-NKG2C+ T-cell subsets, whose TCR beta-chain repertoires were profiled. Of the eight sequenced donors, seven were found to be HCMV-seropositive and one was found to be HCMV-seronegative. In several experiments an anti-gammadeltaTCR antibody was added to restrict sorting to alphabetaTCR-expressing T cells. In roughly 6 donors, the dominant CD3+CD56+NKG2C+ clonotypes were among the top 10 CD8+ clonotypes and accounted for roughly 1.0-8% of CD8+ T cells. Those dominant clonotypes were again the most abundant among CD3+CD56-NKG2C+ cells in four donors, at roughly 25-60.1%. Whether the expanded NKG2C-expressing T cell clones were specific for HCMV antigens was left unclear. Randomly selected healthy volunteers, three men and five women, were used as the eight sequenced donors. To determine HCMV serostatus, a commercial ELISA kit was used to detect HCMV-specific IgG in serum. For several donors, bulk peripheral blood T-cell repertoires were additionally sequenced from unsorted PBMC. MIGEC was used to demultiplex reads and group reads by UMI, and MiTCR was used to assemble and quantify clonotypes. To exclude erroneous sequences, only TCR cDNA sequences supported by at least two reads were retained. Downstream repertoire analysis used the tcR package, and clonotypes were matched across fractions by CDR3 nucleotide sequence plus V segment. VDJmatch was used to annotate antigen specificity against VDJdb, with one amino acid substitution allowed in CDR3.

The sequence joins TRBV9 to TRBJ2-5, with a weak D call of TRBD2 (6 bases match). This TCR was recovered from a woman between 18 and 29 years old in good health. Sequenced sample: PBMCs. The CDR3 sequence is CASSPGLNLQETQYF. The nucleotide sequence reads as follows: TGTGCCAGCAGCCCCGGACTAAACCTTCAAGAGACCCAGTACTTC.